This TCR beta chain was obtained from a study of cytomegalovirus exposure and HLA in healthy donors. PCR used 60 Vbeta primers and 13 Jbeta primers. Only in-frame clones appear in the TCRdb table, and some are missing; sequencing was by immunoSEQ multiplex PCR. The table has 90,000 or so clones, 65% to 85% seen once. The TCR was taken from a man between 50 and 59 years old in good health and CMV-seronegative. Sequencing input: PBMCs.

CDR3 loop: CSVADRGQLQPQHF. The CDR3 DNA reads as TGCAGCGTCGCGGACAGGGGGCAACTTCAGCCCCAGCATTTT. This chain joins TRBV29-1 and TRBJ1-5, with 11 bases lining up with TRBD1. The V segment lost 6 bases and the J segment 6 bases; nucleotides outside the gene matches: 7. This CDR3 has 14 residues. The V gene's germline CDR1 is SQVTM and CDR2 ANQGSEA.